The 2 T cell receptor beta chains given below trace back to one sample, sequenced in a study of cytomegalovirus exposure and HLA in healthy donors. The primer mix had 60 Vbeta and 13 Jbeta primers. Sequencing used immunoSEQ multiplex PCR; TCRdb keeps in-frame clones, though not all of them. Altogether roughly 100,000 clones are present, approximately 86% being singletons, with the ten largest covering roughly 6.1%. The specimen sequenced was PBMCs. All receptors come from a man between 18 and 29 years old in good health and CMV-seronegative.

The DNA for the CDR3 is TGTGCCAGTAGTACCGCCCGGGGACAGGGGGCCCATGGCTACACCTTC. Translated: CASSTARGQGAHGYTF. The rearrangement uses TRBV19 and TRBJ1-2; 12 bases are a match to TRBD1. CDR3 length: 16 residues. Trimming cost V 4 bases and J 6 bases; bases outside gene matches: 9. The germline CDR1 and CDR2 sequences are LNHDA and SQIVND (reference sequence).

The chain employs TRBV29-1 and TRBJ1-4; D possibly corresponds to TRBD1 (5 bases). The CDR3 sequence is 14 residues long. Trimming left V 4 bases short and J 11 bases short, with 20 bases between. CDR1 is SQVTM, CDR2 ANQGSEA, per germline. This CDR3 is CSVALTVGEVKLFF. The CDR3, as DNA: TGCAGCGTTGCGTTGACCGTGGGGGAGGTGAAACTGTTTTTT. Together with reference TRBV29-1 and TRBJ1-4, the CDR3 gives the full variable domain: SAVISQKPSRDICQRGTSLTIQCQVDSQVTMMFWYRQQPGQSLTLIATANQGSEATYESGFVIDKFPISRPNLTFSTLTVSNMSPEDSSIYLCSVALTVGEVKLFFGSGTQLSVL.